Here is one T cell receptor beta chain with its context. The data were taken from a study of blood T cell repertoires in COVID-19. Study as a whole: The origin of the acute and convalescent COVID-19 samples was the United States, Italy and Spain. In each case, the material was cDNA or gDNA derived from T cells, B-cell-depleted T cells, or PBMCs.

The V gene lost 1 base and the J gene lost 3 bases, with 9 bases spanning the gap. This CDR3 has 14 amino acids. The V gene's germline CDR1 is SGHDN and CDR2 FVKESK. Sequenced by immunoSEQ multiplex PCR; TCRdb stores in-frame clones only, minus some. The sample holds 200,000 to 300,000 clones; roughly 86% are singletons and the top ten take approximately 2.6%. This TCR was sampled from a woman younger than 35 who had recovered from COVID-19. Sequencing was carried out using PBMCs or T cells enriched from blood (not recorded which). The V call is TRBV14, the J call TRBJ1-2; a possible D gene is TRBD1 (6 bases). CDR3: CASSQGRGDYGYTF. The CDR3 DNA is TGTGCCAGCAGCCAAGGCAGGGGTGACTATGGCTACACCTTC.